This passage covers 15 T cell receptor beta chains from one sample sequenced in a study of blood T cell repertoires in COVID-19. Sequenced by immunoSEQ multiplex PCR; TCRdb stores in-frame clones only, minus some. This table holds approximately 400,000 clones, around 87% found once. The sample comprised PBMCs or T cells enriched from blood (not recorded which). Every receptor here comes from a man aged 30 to 45 who had recovered from COVID-19.

This sequence joins TRBV4-1 and TRBJ2-1; TRBD2 is a possible D gene (6 bases). The V and J ends lost 2 bases and 4 bases respectively, with 15 bases between them. Germline CDR1 MGHRA, CDR2 YSYEKL. The CDR3 sequence is 16 residues long. The CDR3 DNA sequence: TGCGCCAGCAGCCAACCGACTAGAAGTAAGTACAATGAGCAGTTCTTC. Translating gives CASSQPTRSKYNEQFF.

This clone was detected a few times. The chain combines TRBV5-4 with TRBJ1-1; D ambiguous. The CDR3 totals 14 residues. Germline V gene data show CDR1 as SGHNT and CDR2 as YYREEE (reference sequence). V was trimmed by 4 bases and J by 3 bases, leaving 13 bases between them. CDR3 in DNA: TGTGCCAGCAGCCCCACGGGAGGGCACACTGAAGCTTTCTTT. Translated, it gives CASSPTGGHTEAFF.

The V gene is TRBV5-1, the J gene TRBJ2-1; a possible D gene is TRBD2 (5 bases). The V and J ends lost 4 bases and 2 bases respectively, with 16 bases between them. Germline assignment: CDR1 SGHRS and CDR2 YFSETQ. This CDR3 contains 16 residues. The CDR3 nucleotides read TGCGCCAGCAGCCTGGCCGGAGGTAGGACCTACAATGAGCAGTTCTTC. Translated: CASSLAGGRTYNEQFF.

The chain is built from TRBV19 and TRBJ1-1; TRBD1 is a possible D gene (5 bases). Germline CDR1 is LNHDA and CDR2 is SQIVND (reference sequence). Trimming left V 7 bases short and J 4 bases short, with 19 bases between. This CDR3 is 15 amino acids long. CDR3 nucleotides: TGTGCCAGTACCTACGTAGCAGGGAAGGGCACTGAAGCTTTCTTT. Residues: CASTYVAGKGTEAFF.

The table lists this clone with a few counts. This rearrangement joins TRBV5-1 to TRBJ1-6, with 12 bases aligning to TRBD1. This CDR3 has 16 residues. Germline V gives CDR1 SGHRS, CDR2 YFSETQ. The ends lost 3 bases at V and 8 bases at J; junction bases unmatched: 6. CDR3 sequence (DNA): TGCGCCAGCAGCTCAGGGGACAGGGGGCTTGATTCACCCCTCCACTTT. Protein sequence: CASSSGDRGLDSPLHF.

This clone was detected only once. V is TRBV30 and J is TRBJ2-2, with D maybe TRBD1 (6 bases). Germline V gene lookup returns CDR1 GTSNPN and CDR2 SVGIG (reference sequence). This CDR3 contains 13 residues. Trimming stripped 8 bases from V and 7 bases from J, with 17 bases between. The CDR3: CATGQLGVGELFF. In DNA, the CDR3 is TGTGCCACCGGACAGCTTGGGGTCGGGGAGCTGTTTTTT.

The rearrangement uses TRBV6-5 and TRBJ2-1; 8 bases fit TRBD1. Germline V gene lookup returns CDR1 MNHEY and CDR2 SVGAGI. V lost 6 bases, J lost 4 bases, and 8 bases stayed unmatched. There are 15 residues in the CDR3. The CDR3 reads CASRRDRGFYNEQFF. The CDR3 region has the DNA TGTGCCAGCAGGCGAGACAGGGGCTTTTACAATGAGCAGTTCTTC.

The chain joins TRBV7-2 to TRBJ1-2; D is perhaps TRBD1 (6 bases). The V end lost 5 bases, the J end lost 2 bases, and 15 bases lay between the germline ends. Looked up from germline, CDR1 is SGHTA and CDR2 is FQGNSA. The CDR3 runs to 15 residues. The CDR3, as DNA: TGTGCCAGCAGCATAGGGGGGGGCGCAAACTATGGCTACACCTTC. Amino acids: CASSIGGGANYGYTF.

The rearrangement joins TRBV5-1 to TRBJ2-3; the match to TRBD1 covers 7 bases. The junction had 3 bases not matched to a gene; V was cut back by 4 bases and J by 4 bases. CDR1 and CDR2 from the germline V gene are SGHRS and YFSETQ. The CDR3 spans 13 residues. CDR3 loop: CASSRTGPDTQYF. The CDR3 nucleotides read TGCGCCAGCAGCCGGACAGGACCAGATACGCAGTATTTT.

The J gene is TRBJ1-2, the V gene TRBV7-9; possible D gene TRBD1, 5 bases. Germline V lookup: CDR1 SEHNR, CDR2 FQNEAQ (reference sequence). V was shortened by 1 base and J by 4 bases, with 16 bases between the two germline ends. The CDR3 contains 16 residues. CDR3 DNA: TGTGCCAGCAGCTTAGGCTCAGGAGGGGTCGGCTATGGCTACACCTTC. Translation: CASSLGSGGVGYGYTF.

The gene calls are TRBV28 and TRBJ1-4; D is uncertain. The CDR3 is 15 amino acids. The V end lost 3 bases, the J end lost 5 bases, and 13 bases lay between the germline ends. In germline, CDR1 is MDHEN, CDR2 SYDVKM. The CDR3 reads CASSFRSGVNEKLFF. In nucleotides, the CDR3 is TGTGCCAGCAGTTTCCGGTCAGGTGTCAATGAAAAACTGTTTTTT.

This clone was seen just once. The genes are TRBV13 and TRBJ2-3; D gene unclear. Germline V CDR1 and CDR2: PRHDT, FYEKMQ (reference sequence). The CDR3 has 14 amino acids. V was pared by 2 bases and J by 3 bases, with 9 bases between. The CDR3 DNA follows: TGTGCCAGCAGCTTATTGTCCCTGACAGATACGCAGTATTTT. Residues: CASSLLSLTDTQYF.

This chain joins TRBV6-6 and TRBJ1-1, with a tentative D call TRBD1 (6 bases). The CDR3 consists of 15 residues. The germline V gene encodes CDR1 MNHNY and CDR2 SVGAGI (reference sequence). The ends were cut back, 6 bases at V and 0 bases at J, with 14 bases in the middle. CDR3 in amino acids: CASSILRGMNTEAFF. The DNA for the CDR3 is TGTGCCAGCAGCATTTTGAGGGGGATGAACACTGAAGCTTTCTTT.

V gene TRBV20-1 combines with J gene TRBJ2-3; 10 nucleotides agree with TRBD2. Losses at the gene ends were 3 bases for V and 5 bases for J; bases not matched to a gene: 8. Germline lookup yields CDR1 DFQATT and CDR2 SNEGSKA (reference sequence). The CDR3 has 15 residues. CDR3 loop: CSASRLAGVGDTQYF. CDR3 in DNA: TGCAGTGCTAGTAGGCTAGCGGGGGTAGGAGATACGCAGTATTTT.

This rearrangement joins TRBV2 to TRBJ1-1, with TRBD1 identical over 9 bases. CDR1 and CDR2 (germline): SNHLY, FYNNEI. The CDR3 has 13 amino acids. The junction had 4 bases not matched to a gene; V was cut back by 4 bases and J by 7 bases. The CDR3 nucleotides are TGTGCCAGCAGTGCTACGACAGGGGGTGAAGCTTTCTTT. This gives the protein CASSATTGGEAFF.